Included here is one T cell receptor (beta chain) sequence, with context. This specimen comes from a study of blood T cell repertoires in COVID-19. Study-wide background: Sites across the United States, Italy and Spain contributed samples from acute and convalescent COVID-19. PBMCs, B-cell-depleted T cells, or T cells were the source of the cDNA or gDNA that made up the material.

This CDR3 comprises 15 residues. V shed 5 bases, J shed 3 bases, and the junction held 7 bases outside the gene matches. Germline V gene lookup returns CDR1 SEHNR and CDR2 FQNEAQ (reference sequence). How the authors handled the data: From reference gene primer amplification, estimates of nucleated cell counts were derived. Some clones are missing from TCRdb's copy, which holds only in-frame ones; the method was immunoSEQ multiplex PCR. The DNA was the basis for D and trimming; V, J and clone size are from that table. The repertoire holds some 130,000 clones, with 90% as singletons. Enrolment of Seattle patients took place during active infection, and they were followed longitudinally.

This clonotype was obtained from a man aged 55 to 70 with COVID-19, enrolled during active disease. The gene calls are TRBV7-9 and TRBJ2-1; 7 bases map to TRBD2. The material sequenced was peripheral blood. CDR3 amino acids: CASSPWEGGYNEQFF. The CDR3 DNA reads as TGTGCCAGCAGCCCCTGGGAGGGAGGCTACAATGAGCAGTTCTTC.